This TCR beta chain stems from a study of OX40 agonist ivuxolimab in advanced cancers. Study details: Therapy given before enrollment (anti-PD-1, anti-PD-L1 or anti-CTLA-4) was allowed, and 35% to 45% had some. Points from the study as a whole: Clonal expansion in partial responders at 0.1-3.0 mg/kg ranked among the lowest. Some nonresponders also had low normalized T-cell clonal expansion.

The CDR3 length is 15 residues. V dropped 0 bases and J dropped 0 bases, with 10 bases sitting between them. Germline V gene sequence: CDR1 SGHNT, CDR2 YYREEE (reference sequence). Details on this clone: What it recognizes is unknown.

Collection of blood occurred at baseline, at cycle 4 day 1, and at cycle 7 day 1. Data came from immunoSEQ multiplex PCR; TCRdb stores just in-frame clones and leaves some out. This table holds roughly 77,000 clones, about nine tenths found once. The V gene is TRBV5-4, the J gene TRBJ2-7; D perhaps matches TRBD1 (5 bases). Source: CD4+ or CD8+ T cells sorted from blood, taken in a trial of the OX40 agonist ivuxolimab. The receptor comes from an adult with an advanced solid tumor such as melanoma, head and neck, liver or kidney cancer. The DNA for the CDR3 is TGTGCCAGCAGCTTGGGCAGGGCGAGCTCCTACGAGCAGTACTTC. Translated, it gives CASSLGRASSYEQYF.